The 13 T cell receptor beta chains listed next were all sequenced from one sample in a study of T-cell memory formation after mild COVID-19. TCRdb independently ran MiXCR on the 5' RACE reads; one entry per CDR3 protein. The table includes 190,000 or so distinct CDR3 sequences, about a fifth detected once. Sequencing was done on a sample of PBMCs or a T cell subset sorted from them (not recorded which). These receptors originate from an adult woman who had mild COVID-19 (a few samples of this study predate the infection). Cell type and time point are not known.

The chain is built from TRBV7-8 and TRBJ2-2; possible D gene TRBD2, 6 bases. The CDR3 sequence is 15 residues long. Germline V gives CDR1 SGHVS, CDR2 FQNEAQ. V lost 5 bases to trimming and J lost 4 bases, with 14 bases between them. The chain's CDR3 is CASSATRLGTGELFF. CDR3 DNA sequence: TGTGCCAGCAGCGCCACCCGACTAGGCACCGGGGAGCTGTTTTTT.

The V and J genes are TRBV12-3 or TRBV12-4 and TRBJ2-3; 11 bases are shared with TRBD1. V trimming: 6 bases; J trimming: 3 bases; junction bases outside the gene matches: 8. This CDR3 contains 16 residues. DNA for the CDR3: TGTGCCAGCAGACGCGGACAGGGGGCGTTTACAGATACGCAGTATTTT. Amino acid sequence: CASRRGQGAFTDTQYF.

V usage is TRBV9 and J usage is TRBJ2-1, with a weak D call TRBD2 (7 bases). The CDR3 sequence is 15 residues long. V was cut by 0 bases and J by 7 bases, with 14 bases left in between. In germline, CDR1 is SGDLS, CDR2 YYNGEE. CDR3 nucleotides: TGTGCCAGCAGCGTAGCTACTGAGGGGGGGAATGAGCAGTTCTTC. It translates to CASSVATEGGNEQFF.

The CDR3 sequence is CASSAANRVPYNEQFF. The CDR3 nucleotides are TGTGCCAGCTCAGCCGCCAACAGGGTACCCTACAATGAGCAGTTCTTC. The rearrangement uses TRBV18 and TRBJ2-1, with TRBD1 as a possible D gene (6 bases). Germline values: CDR1 KGHSH, CDR2 LQKENI. Trimming removed 5 bases from V and 2 bases from J, with 16 bases in between. This CDR3 is built from 16 residues.

This clonotype has ten or more counts. This sequence joins TRBV4-1 and TRBJ2-7; TRBD2 might be the D (5 bases). V gave up 4 bases and J gave up 0 bases, with 16 bases separating them. The CDR3 runs 16 residues. The V gene's germline CDR1 is MGHRA and CDR2 YSYEKL. CDR3 sequence (DNA): TGCGCCAGCAGCCCCTTTGACGGGGTGAGCTCCTACGAGCAGTACTTC. This sequence encodes CASSPFDGVSSYEQYF.

J is TRBJ2-2 and V is TRBV7-9, with 12 positions matching TRBD2. This CDR3 is built from 17 residues. Germline CDR1 and CDR2: SEHNR and FQNEAQ (reference sequence). After removal of 5 bases from V and 5 bases from J, the junction contained 9 bases not matched to a gene. This CDR3 reads CASSRLAGESATGELFF. The DNA for the CDR3 is TGTGCCAGCAGCCGACTAGCGGGAGAATCTGCGACCGGGGAGCTGTTTTTT.

This clonotype was found a few times. The chain is built from TRBV12-3 or TRBV12-4 and TRBJ2-1; D could derive from TRBD1 or TRBD2 (5 bases each). Between the trimmed V and J ends, which lost 7 bases and 10 bases, there was a span of 14 bases. The CDR3 totals 12 residues. Written as DNA, the CDR3 is TGTGCCAGCATTTTCGGGGACGGAGAGCAGTTCTTC. Translating gives CASIFGDGEQFF.

The genes are TRBV3-1 and TRBJ2-7; D is ambiguous. This CDR3 is 14 amino acids long. Trimming removed 6 bases at V and 1 base at J, with 13 bases between. Germline values: CDR1 LGHDT, CDR2 YNNKEL (reference sequence). The CDR3 DNA reads as TGTGCCAGCAGTCACGACTGGGATTCCTACGAGCAGTACTTC. Translating it yields CASSHDWDSYEQYF.

This rearrangement joins TRBV7-9 to TRBJ1-2, with a weak D call TRBD1 (6 bases). CDR3 length: 13 amino acids. Trimming shortened V by 4 bases and J by 4 bases, and 10 bases separated the two germline ends. Germline V gene lookup returns CDR1 SEHNR and CDR2 FQNEAQ (reference sequence). The CDR3 region is CASSSTGFYGYTF. Written as DNA, the CDR3 is TGTGCCAGCAGCTCGACAGGATTCTATGGCTACACCTTC. Looking up the rest from reference TRBV7-9 and TRBJ1-2 gives the full variable domain: DTGVSQNPRHKITKRGQNVTFRCDPISEHNRLYWYRQTLGQGPEFLTYFQNEAQLEKSRLLSDRFSAERPKGSFSTLEIQRTEQGDSAMYLCASSSTGFYGYTFGSGTRLTVV.

This rearrangement joins TRBV20-1 to TRBJ2-7, with D tentatively TRBD1 (6 bases). The CDR3 contains 16 residues. Trimming cost V 0 bases and J 3 bases, with 18 bases left between them. The germline gives CDR1 DFQATT, CDR2 SNEGSKA (reference sequence). This CDR3 is CSARDELGAVIYEQYF. The CDR3 nucleotides are TGCAGTGCTAGAGATGAGCTGGGGGCGGTTATCTACGAGCAGTACTTC.

This clonotype was seen a handful of times. The chain recombines TRBV5-6 with TRBJ1-2; TRBD1 matches 7 bases. This CDR3 has 15 amino acids. V shed 0 bases and J 1 base; nucleotides not matched to a gene: 3. In germline, CDR1 is SGHDT, CDR2 YYEEEE. The CDR3 loop reads CASSLGDSLNYGYTF. CDR3 in DNA: TGTGCCAGCAGCTTGGGGGACAGTCTTAACTATGGCTACACCTTC.

This clonotype was seen more than once but under ten times. The chain is built from TRBV24-1 and TRBJ1-1; D remains ambiguous. The germline gives CDR1 KGHDR, CDR2 SFDVKD. This CDR3 has 11 residues. Trimming removed 3 bases from V and 8 bases from J, with 6 bases in between. The CDR3 region has the DNA TGTGCCACCAGTGATAAAAGGGAAGCTTTCTTT. It specifies CATSDKREAFF.

The chain is built from TRBV27 and TRBJ2-5, with TRBD1 as a possible D gene (6 bases). CDR1 is MNHEY and CDR2 is SMNVEV in the germline V gene (reference sequence). CDR3 length: 13 amino acids. The V and J ends lost 8 bases and 2 bases respectively, with 12 bases between them. The CDR3 reads CASSDSLQETQYF. In DNA form, the CDR3 reads TGTGCCAGCTCGGACAGTTTACAAGAGACCCAGTACTTC.